The 10 T cell receptor beta chains reported below all come from one sample, sequenced in a study of beta chain features in type 1 diabetes. Since all of the isolated RNA was reverse transcribed, expressed TCRB transcripts were what got sequenced. Data came from immunoSEQ multiplex PCR; TCRdb stores just in-frame clones and leaves some out. The sample has approximately 37,000 clones, approximately 50% seen once. The sequenced material came from central memory CD4+ T cells from blood. The receptors originated from a woman under 30 in good health.

This clone has a handful of counts. This chain joins TRBV11-2 and TRBJ2-7, with D perhaps matching TRBD2 (5 bases). The CDR3 is made up of 17 amino acids. In germline, CDR1 is SGHAT, CDR2 FQNNGV. V was shortened by 5 bases and J by 4 bases, with 24 bases between the two germline ends. For the CDR3, the DNA is TGTGCCAGCAGCCTAAAACTTGGCACCGGGAAATTTTACGAGCAGTACTTC. Translating it yields CASSLKLGTGKFYEQYF. Full variable domain (outside the CDR3, taken from reference TRBV11-2 and TRBJ2-7): EAGVAQSPRYKIIEKRQSVAFWCNPISGHATLYWYQQILGQGPKLLIQFQNNGVVDDSQLPKDRFSAERLKGVDSTLKIQPAKLEDSAVYLCASSLKLGTGKFYEQYFGPGTRLTVT.

This clone has just one count. The V gene is TRBV2, the J gene TRBJ2-3, with 7 bases lining up with TRBD1. CDR1 is SNHLY and CDR2 is FYNNEI in the germline V gene. CDR3 length: 14 amino acids. V was pared by 5 bases and J by 2 bases, with 4 bases of the junction left unmatched. CDR3 region: CASSKDRSTDTQYF. CDR3 DNA sequence: TGTGCCAGCAGTAAGGACAGGTCCACAGATACGCAGTATTTT.

This chain links TRBV28 with TRBJ2-5; TRBD2 matches at 8 bases. V shed 5 bases, J shed 2 bases, and the junction held 10 bases outside the gene matches. The germline gives CDR1 MDHEN, CDR2 SYDVKM. The CDR3 covers 16 residues. CDR3 residues: CASSLGRGARQETQYF. Written as DNA, the CDR3 is TGTGCCAGCAGTCTTGGGCGGGGGGCGCGGCAAGAGACCCAGTACTTC.

CDR3 sequence reads: CAISRRGEGDTEAFF. Here the CDR3 DNA reads TGTGCCATCAGTAGAAGGGGGGAGGGCGACACTGAAGCTTTCTTT. The V and J genes are TRBV10-3 and TRBJ1-1; D might be TRBD1 (6 bases). The CDR3 is 15 amino acids. The V gene's germline CDR1 is ENHRY and CDR2 SYGVKD. The V end was cut by 5 bases, the J end by 3 bases, with 16 bases between.

V and J are TRBV5-1 and TRBJ2-1, with D possibly matching TRBD1 (6 bases). This CDR3 contains 13 residues. Germline lookup yields CDR1 SGHRS and CDR2 YFSETQ. Trimming removed 4 bases from V and 4 bases from J, with 9 bases in between. DNA for the CDR3: TGCGCCAGCAGCATACAGGGTTACAATGAGCAGTTCTTC. Its protein is CASSIQGYNEQFF.

The chain links TRBV29-1 to TRBJ1-2; perhaps TRBD1 as D (5 bases). The length of the CDR3 is 14 residues. CDR1 is SQVTM, CDR2 ANQGSEA, per germline. Trimming took off 6 bases at V and 5 bases at J, with 19 bases between the two ends. This CDR3 is CSVFSWEGFYGYTF. The CDR3 nucleotides are TGCAGCGTCTTCTCCTGGGAGGGGTTTTATGGCTACACCTTC.

The V gene is TRBV7-9, the J gene TRBJ2-3; D ambiguous. V was pared by 5 bases and J by 1 base, with 19 bases between. This CDR3 has 17 amino acids. Germline V gives CDR1 SEHNR, CDR2 FQNEAQ (reference sequence). Written as DNA, the CDR3 is TGTGCCAGCAGCCGCAACTCCCGTGGTCGAGGCACAGATACGCAGTATTTT. Translating it yields CASSRNSRGRGTDTQYF.

This clone appeared a few times. V gene TRBV9 combines with J gene TRBJ2-7; TRBD1 aligns across 8 bases. V was clipped by 4 bases and J by 2 bases; unmatched bases: 11. The CDR3 is 16 residues long. The germline CDR1 and CDR2 sequences are SGDLS and YYNGEE. CDR3 nucleotide sequence: TGTGCCAGCAGCCCTCAATCGGACAGGGTCGCCTACGAGCAGTACTTC. Translation gives CASSPQSDRVAYEQYF.

The rearrangement links TRBV7-9 to TRBJ2-3; the match to TRBD2 covers 9 bases. CDR1 and CDR2 from the germline V gene are SEHNR and FQNEAQ (reference sequence). Germline trimming cut 5 bases from V and 1 base from J; bases unmatched to any gene: 10. There are 17 residues in the CDR3. The DNA of the CDR3 is TGTGCCAGCAGCCCCCAGAAGGTAGCGGGGGGCACAGATACGCAGTATTTT. This codes for CASSPQKVAGGTDTQYF.

The chain couples TRBV18 to TRBJ2-5, with TRBD1 as a possible D gene (5 bases). Germline CDR1 is KGHSH and CDR2 is LQKENI. This CDR3 has 15 residues. V lost 6 bases and J 3 bases, leaving 17 bases between the germline ends. For the CDR3, the DNA is TGTGCCAGCTCCGTTCAGGGCGTGTGGAAAGAGACCCAGTACTTC. Residues: CASSVQGVWKETQYF.